This T cell receptor (beta chain) was documented in a study of low-dose radiotherapy and immunotherapy resistance in tumors. TRAV- and TRBV-specific primers were used for first-strand cDNA, which covered alpha and beta chains. The PCR that amplified TCRs ran for about 20 cycles, relying on a constant-region primer and a V-primer adapter. In vitro transcription served to amplify the isolated mRNA. TCRdb processed the reads anew with MiXCR; each CDR3 protein has one entry. Here the sample spans fewer than 110,000 distinct CDR3 sequences, under 25% being singletons. Trimming shortened V by 2 bases and J by 1 base, and 6 bases separated the two germline ends. CDR1 is SGHNT and CDR2 is YYREEE in the germline V gene (reference sequence). The CDR3 consists of 13 residues. Time point noted: after trial treatment. Treatment indicated: LDRT plus nivolumab, ipilimumab, low-dose cyclophosphamide and aspirin (RACIN trial). Donors received a regimen that comprised nivolumab, ipilimumab, aspirin, low-dose cyclophosphamide and low-dose radiotherapy.

At least ten counts were recorded for this clonotype. Sequencing was performed on PBMCs, taken after low-dose radiotherapy plus immunotherapy. The chain couples TRBV5-4 to TRBJ1-1; the D is unclear. The receptor's source is a male donor with prostate cancer. The CDR3 nucleotides read TGTGCCAGCAGCTTTTGGGAGAACACTGAAGCTTTCTTT. Translation gives CASSFWENTEAFF.